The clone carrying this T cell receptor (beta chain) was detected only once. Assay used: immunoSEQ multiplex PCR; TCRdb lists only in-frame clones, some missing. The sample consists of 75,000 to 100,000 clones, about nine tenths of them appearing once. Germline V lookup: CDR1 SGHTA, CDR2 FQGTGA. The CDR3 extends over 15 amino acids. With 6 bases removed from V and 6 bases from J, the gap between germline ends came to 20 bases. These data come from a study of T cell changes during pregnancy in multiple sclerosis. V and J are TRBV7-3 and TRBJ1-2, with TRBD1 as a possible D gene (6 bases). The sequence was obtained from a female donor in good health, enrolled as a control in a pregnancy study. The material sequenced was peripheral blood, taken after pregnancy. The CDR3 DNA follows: TGTGCCAGCAGTCCCGAGAGGGGGGGGCTGGATGGCTACACCTTC. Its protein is CASSPERGGLDGYTF.